This T cell receptor (beta chain) was sequenced for a study of blood T cell repertoires in COVID-19. Sequenced by immunoSEQ multiplex PCR; TCRdb stores in-frame clones only, minus some. There are over 150,000 clones in the sample; 70% to 85% occur only once, and roughly a sixth lies in the top ten. Individuals drawn from 24 US areas were roughly 18 to 95 years old. CDR3 length: 16 amino acids. Trimming pared 2 bases from V and 2 bases from J, leaving 15 bases between. CDR1 and CDR2 (germline): LGHDT, YNNKEL (reference sequence). This TCR was recovered from a woman aged 50 to 60 who had recovered from COVID-19. The sequenced material came from PBMCs or T cells enriched from blood (not recorded which). V gene TRBV3-1 (or the pseudogene TRBV3-2) combines with J gene TRBJ1-1; tentative D call: TRBD1 (6 bases). CDR3 DNA: TGTGCCAGCAGCCAATATTCAGGGGCGTCTAACACTGAAGCTTTCTTT. Translated, it gives CASSQYSGASNTEAFF.